This T cell receptor (beta chain) was recovered during a study of graft-versus-host responses after intestinal transplantation. Generated by immunoSEQ multiplex PCR, the TCRdb table keeps only in-frame clones and is missing some. The sample shows fewer than 8,500 clones, about 93% of them seen only once. J lost 0 bases, V lost 0 bases, and 11 bases had no gene match. Germline V lookup: CDR1 LGHNA, CDR2 YSLEER. The CDR3 loop spans 20 amino acids. Specimen: PBMCs, collected 11 days after intestinal transplantation. This rearrangement joins TRBV4-3 to TRBJ2-6; 7 nucleotides agree with TRBD2. The receptor was derived from a human patient who received an intestinal transplant, so some T cells may come from the graft donor. The CDR3 DNA reads as TGCGCCAGCAGCCAAGATCTGGGAGGGTTTAGAGCCTCTGGGGCCAACGTCCTGACTTTC. Its protein is CASSQDLGGFRASGANVLTF.